The 7 T cell receptor beta chains below all came from one sample that was sequenced in a study of CD8+ T cells in alopecia areata. Extracted RNA was reverse transcribed into cDNA, the sequencing template. Here immunoSEQ multiplex PCR was the method, and the copy in TCRdb shows in-frame clones only, minus some. The profile covers roughly 100,000 clones, with 55% appearing a single time and around 10% taken by the ten largest. Material for sequencing was CD4+ T cells sorted from blood. The receptors derive from a human donor in good health.

The chain employs TRBV14 and TRBJ2-2; the D gene could be TRBD1 or TRBD2 (5 bases each). Looked up from germline, CDR1 is SGHDN and CDR2 is FVKESK. The CDR3 loop spans 16 amino acids. V was clipped by 0 bases and J by 0 bases, with 8 bases between them. CDR3 residues: CASSQERGSNTGELFF. DNA of the CDR3: TGTGCCAGCAGCCAAGAGAGGGGATCGAACACCGGGGAGCTGTTTTTT.

A single count supports this clone. J is TRBJ2-7 and V is TRBV15, with D possibly TRBD1 on 6 matching bases. This CDR3 contains 13 residues. Between the trimmed V and J ends, which lost 8 bases and 2 bases, there was a span of 13 bases. The V gene's germline CDR1 is LNHNV and CDR2 YYDKDF (reference sequence). The DNA of the CDR3 is TGTGCCACCGCACGGGACAACGCCTACGAGCAGTACTTC. Protein sequence: CATARDNAYEQYF.

This chain connects TRBV9 to TRBJ1-2; D ambiguous. The CDR3 sequence is 15 residues long. CDR1 SGDLS and CDR2 YYNGEE come from the germline V gene. V was pared by 3 bases and J by 3 bases, with 15 bases between. The CDR3 loop is CASSGGEPEYYGYTF. The CDR3 nucleotides are TGTGCCAGCAGCGGCGGGGAGCCGGAATACTATGGCTACACCTTC.

V usage is TRBV2 and J usage is TRBJ2-1, with D possibly matching TRBD2 (5 bases). Between the trimmed V and J ends, which lost 6 bases and 5 bases, there was a span of 14 bases. CDR3 size: 14 residues. Germline V gives CDR1 SNHLY, CDR2 FYNNEI. In nucleotides, the CDR3 is TGTGCCAGCAGACCCAATTCCGGGGACAATGAGCAGTTCTTC. This gives the protein CASRPNSGDNEQFF.

This clone was counted between two and nine times. The chain combines TRBV7-2 with TRBJ2-7; the D is unclear. Trimming pared 7 bases from V and 4 bases from J, leaving 17 bases between. The CDR3 contains 14 residues. CDR1 SGHTA and CDR2 FQGNSA come from the germline V gene. In DNA form, the CDR3 reads TGTGCCAGCACCCCCGAATCGACCTTGTACGAGCAGTACTTC. It specifies CASTPESTLYEQYF.

Only a few counts were recorded for this clone. Other DNA variants within this sample encode the same CDR3. The rearrangement joins TRBV11-2 to TRBJ2-3; 14 bases fit TRBD2. The length of the CDR3 is 15 residues. Trimming took 6 bases from V and 6 from J; bases not matched to a gene: 5. Germline V gene lookup returns CDR1 SGHAT and CDR2 FQNNGV. CDR3 amino acids: CASSWTSGGRDTQYF. The CDR3 nucleotides read TGTGCCAGCAGTTGGACTAGCGGGGGGCGTGATACGCAGTATTTT.

This clone has a handful of counts. The genes are TRBV5-1 and TRBJ2-3; D possibly corresponds to TRBD2 (5 bases). V shed 1 base and J shed 4 bases, with 13 bases lying between them. Germline V gene lookup returns CDR1 SGHRS and CDR2 YFSETQ. This CDR3 region has 15 residues. CDR3: CASSLSGGNPDTQYF. For the CDR3, the DNA is TGCGCCAGCAGCTTGTCAGGAGGTAACCCAGATACGCAGTATTTT.